The 25 T cell receptor beta chains below all came from one sample that was sequenced in a study of cytomegalovirus exposure and HLA in healthy donors. The PCR ran on 60 Vbeta and 13 Jbeta primers. This table comes from immunoSEQ multiplex PCR, and its TCRdb copy is limited to in-frame clones, with some not included. The table lists 90,000 to 100,000 clones, approximately 80% of them singletons. The sequencing input was PBMCs. These receptors were obtained from a woman aged 55-70 years in good health and CMV-seronegative.

This chain joins TRBV7-9 and TRBJ2-5; 12 bases fit TRBD2. The length of the CDR3 is 18 residues. From germline, CDR1 is SEHNR and CDR2 FQNEAQ (reference sequence). V lost 1 base to trimming and J lost 4 bases; unmatched junction nucleotides: 10. The CDR3 loop reads CASSLGLAGAPRAETQYF. The CDR3 nucleotides read TGTGCCAGCAGCTTAGGACTAGCGGGAGCCCCGAGGGCAGAGACCCAGTACTTC.

The chain combines TRBV4-3 with TRBJ2-3, with TRBD2 as a possible D gene (6 bases). V lost 6 bases to trimming and J lost 2 bases, with 12 bases between them. Per germline, CDR1 LGHNA and CDR2 YSLEER. The CDR3 totals 14 residues. The CDR3 DNA follows: TGCGCCAGCAGGGGGCGGGGAATCACAGATACGCAGTATTTT. Its translation is CASRGRGITDTQYF.

This chain links TRBV5-1 with TRBJ2-7; perhaps TRBD1 as D (6 bases). The ends were cut back, 0 bases at V and 4 bases at J, with 17 bases in the middle. The germline V gene encodes CDR1 SGHRS and CDR2 YFSETQ. The CDR3 spans 16 residues. For the CDR3, the DNA is TGCGCCAGCAGCTTGGCCAGTCGGACAGAGGATTACGAGCAGTACTTC. This translates into CASSLASRTEDYEQYF.

Here the CDR3 reads CSVRTDRFYGYTF. CDR3 in DNA: TGCAGCGTCAGAACAGACAGGTTCTATGGCTACACCTTC. The chain joins TRBV29-1 to TRBJ1-2; maybe TRBD1 (6 bases). V lost 6 bases, J lost 4 bases, and 15 bases lay in between. CDR3 length: 13 residues. The germline V gene encodes CDR1 SQVTM and CDR2 ANQGSEA.

The chain is built from TRBV7-2 and TRBJ2-7; 11 nucleotides agree with TRBD2. Germline CDR1 reads SGHTA; CDR2 reads FQGNSA. This CDR3 is built from 15 residues. V shed 5 bases and J 2 bases; nucleotides not matched to a gene: 5. This CDR3 is CASSTGTSGPYEQYF. DNA for the CDR3: TGTGCCAGCAGCACTGGGACTAGCGGCCCCTACGAGCAGTACTTC.

This sequence joins TRBV5-6 and TRBJ2-2, with 8 bases that match TRBD1. V shed 1 base, J shed 6 bases, and the junction held 5 bases outside the gene matches. This CDR3 has 15 amino acids. Per the germline V gene, CDR1 is SGHDT and CDR2 is YYEEEE. CDR3 coding DNA: TGTGCCAGCAGCTTGCCGGACAGGGAATCCGGGGAGCTGTTTTTT. Translating gives CASSLPDRESGELFF.

As DNA, the CDR3 is TGTGCCAGCAGTGAGGGTCCAGGGGGCGGAGATACGCAGTATTTT. Protein product: CASSEGPGGGDTQYF. This chain joins TRBV6-1 and TRBJ2-3; 8 nucleotides line up with TRBD1. This CDR3 spans 15 amino acids. In germline, CDR1 is MNHNS, CDR2 SASEGT. Unmatched junction bases numbered 7, after V lost 3 bases and J lost 5 bases.

Worth noting for this clone: Other DNA sequences in the same sample also yield this CDR3. The chain has TRBV15 and TRBJ1-1; perhaps TRBD1 as D (5 bases). The V end was cut by 0 bases, the J end by 4 bases, with 12 bases between. The CDR3 contains 15 residues. Germline V gene lookup returns CDR1 LNHNV and CDR2 YYDKDF (reference sequence). The CDR3 region has the DNA TGTGCCACCAGCAGAGATTTAGGACAAGGCACTGAAGCTTTCTTT. Residues: CATSRDLGQGTEAFF.

This chain connects TRBV9 to TRBJ2-1, with TRBD2 identical over 9 bases. V lost 0 bases and J lost 7; bases outside the gene matches: 5. The CDR3 is 15 amino acids. Germline V gives CDR1 SGDLS, CDR2 YYNGEE. The CDR3 nucleotides read TGTGCCAGCAGCGTAGTTAGCGGGGGTAAAAATGAGCAGTTCTTC. As protein: CASSVVSGGKNEQFF.

Turning to this clone: One junction end does not reproduce the germline sequence, and a read error may be involved. The chain couples TRBV5-1 to TRBJ2-7; a possible D gene is TRBD2 (6 bases). The CDR3 length is 12 residues. Looked up from germline, CDR1 is SGHRS and CDR2 is YFSETQ. The CDR3 loop reads CASSRDSSEEYF. The CDR3 region has the DNA TGCGCCAGCAGCCGGGACTCTAGCGAGGAGTACTTC.

J is TRBJ1-1 and V is TRBV7-8, with D unclear. Germline lookup yields CDR1 SGHVS and CDR2 FQNEAQ. V gave up 5 bases and J gave up 8 bases, with 9 bases separating them. This CDR3 comprises 11 residues. CDR3 loop: CASSPGLEAFF. The CDR3 DNA sequence: TGTGCCAGCAGCCCCGGGTTGGAAGCTTTCTTT.

This sequence joins TRBV6-5 and TRBJ2-5; perhaps TRBD1 as D (6 bases). The J call may be in error: the DNA end matches TRBJ2-7 better. Germline V gene data show CDR1 as MNHEY and CDR2 as SVGAGI. The CDR3 is 14 residues long. CDR3 protein: CASSYQAGDYEQYF. The CDR3 region has the DNA TGTGCCAGCAGTTATCAGGCAGGGGACTACGAGCAGTACTTC.

Points on this clone: In the same sample, other DNA sequences code for this CDR3. This chain's CDR3 is CASSPRGYGYTF. The CDR3 DNA sequence: TGTGCCAGCAGTCCCCGAGGATATGGCTACACCTTC. The chain links TRBV28 to TRBJ1-2; D gene uncertain. This CDR3 region has 12 residues. V shed 5 bases and J shed 5 bases, with 9 bases lying between them. Germline V gene data show CDR1 as MDHEN and CDR2 as SYDVKM.

This chain joins TRBV9 and TRBJ2-1, with D possibly being TRBD2 (6 bases). The germline V and J ends were trimmed by 0 bases and 10 bases, with 14 bases remaining between them. The germline V gene has CDR1 SGDLS and CDR2 YYNGEE. This CDR3 spans 14 amino acids. CDR3 sequence reads: CASSVGWGSGEQFF. The CDR3 DNA reads TGTGCCAGCAGCGTAGGGTGGGGAAGCGGGGAGCAGTTCTTC. Using reference TRBV9 and TRBJ2-1 for the parts outside the CDR3, the full variable domain is DSGVTQTPKHLITATGQRVTLRCSPRSGDLSVYWYQQSLDQGLQFLIQYYNGEERAKGNILERFSAQQFPDLHSELNLSSLELGDSALYFCASSVGWGSGEQFFGPGTRLTVL.

This clone was recorded once. The V and J genes are TRBV28 and TRBJ1-5; the D gene is possibly TRBD1 (5 bases). The germline gives CDR1 MDHEN, CDR2 SYDVKM. V was shortened by 6 bases and J by 6 bases, with 18 bases between the two germline ends. The CDR3 consists of 15 residues. CDR3 bases: TGTGCCAGCAGACACGGGGCGGGGAGTGGTCAGCCCCAGCATTTT. Amino acid sequence: CASRHGAGSGQPQHF.

The chain couples TRBV5-1 to TRBJ2-2, with TRBD1 matching over 9 bases. The ends lost 0 bases at V and 4 bases at J; junction bases unmatched: 10. The CDR3 spans 18 residues. Germline V CDR1 and CDR2: SGHRS, YFSETQ. CDR3 nucleotide sequence: TGCGCCAGCAGCTTGGCCCTAACCGGGACAGGGAGCACCGGGGAGCTGTTTTTT. This sequence encodes CASSLALTGTGSTGELFF.

The chain combines TRBV4-1 with TRBJ2-5, with D unresolved. Trimming took 1 base from V and 2 from J, leaving 11 bases between them. The germline CDR1 and CDR2 sequences are MGHRA and YSYEKL. The CDR3 is made up of 15 amino acids. CDR3 DNA sequence: TGCGCCAGCAGCCAAGGTCAAGCCGAGCAAGAGACCCAGTACTTC. Translating gives CASSQGQAEQETQYF.

V is TRBV6-1 and J is TRBJ1-1; D possibly corresponds to TRBD1 (6 bases). The ends were cut back, 3 bases at V and 7 bases at J, with 15 bases in the middle. The germline V gene encodes CDR1 MNHNS and CDR2 SASEGT. The CDR3 length is 14 residues. The CDR3: CASSDQGRVNEAFF. CDR3 nucleotides: TGTGCCAGCAGTGACCAGGGGCGGGTGAATGAAGCTTTCTTT.

DNA of the CDR3: TGCGCCAGCAGCCAGGGACTGTCCAAAAACATTCAGTACTTC. This codes for CASSQGLSKNIQYF. V and J are TRBV4-3 and TRBJ2-4; D might be TRBD2 (6 bases). Trimming cost V 3 bases and J 2 bases, with 8 bases left between them. CDR3 length: 14 amino acids. Germline V lookup: CDR1 LGHNA, CDR2 YSLEER.

The CDR3 coding sequence is TGTGCCAGCAGACCAGGGTTTGCTGGAAACACCATATATTTT. This codes for CASRPGFAGNTIYF. The chain employs TRBV2 and TRBJ1-3; TRBD1 is a possible D gene (5 bases). Trimming removed 6 bases at V and 2 bases at J, with 11 bases between. The CDR3 spans 14 residues. From germline, CDR1 is SNHLY and CDR2 FYNNEI.

The chain has TRBV11-2 and TRBJ2-5, with D unclear. V lost 3 bases to trimming and J lost 3 bases, with 8 bases between them. CDR1 is SGHAT and CDR2 is FQNNGV in the germline V gene. This CDR3 is 13 amino acids long. The CDR3 spells CASSFAEKETQYF. DNA of the CDR3: TGTGCCAGCAGCTTCGCAGAAAAAGAGACCCAGTACTTC.

The chain employs TRBV4-1 and TRBJ2-1; 9 nucleotides line up with TRBD1. J lost 8 bases, V lost 2 bases, and 13 bases had no gene match. CDR3 length: 17 residues. Germline CDR1 MGHRA, CDR2 YSYEKL. The CDR3 DNA is TGCGCCAGCAGCCAAACCTTGACGGACAGGGGAGGGGATGAGCAGTTCTTC. Translated: CASSQTLTDRGGDEQFF.

The chain is built from TRBV2 and TRBJ1-2; a weak D match, TRBD1 (5 bases). The length of the CDR3 is 13 residues. Per germline, CDR1 SNHLY and CDR2 FYNNEI. Trimming cost V 7 bases and J 6 bases, with 15 bases left between them. This CDR3 reads CASKTVQGHGYTF. The CDR3 DNA reads as TGTGCCAGCAAGACAGTACAAGGCCATGGCTACACCTTC.

This clone was counted only a few times. The genes are TRBV5-1 and TRBJ1-1, with D possibly being TRBD1 (5 bases). From germline, CDR1 is SGHRS and CDR2 YFSETQ. This CDR3 comprises 16 residues. Trimming pared 0 bases from V and 5 bases from J, leaving 17 bases between. CDR3 region: CASSLGAGRGWTEAFF. The CDR3 DNA is TGCGCCAGCAGCTTGGGGGCAGGCCGGGGGTGGACTGAAGCTTTCTTT.

This clone was seen a single time. The chain carries TRBV19 and TRBJ1-1; TRBD1 aligns across 7 bases. The J segment lost 0 bases and the V segment lost 4 bases, leaving 5 bases of the junction unmatched. Germline assignment: CDR1 LNHDA and CDR2 SQIVND (reference sequence). The CDR3 is 15 amino acids. As DNA, the CDR3 is TGTGCCAGTAGTAAAGCAGGGACAGTGAACACTGAAGCTTTCTTT. Protein product: CASSKAGTVNTEAFF. The full variable domain, with the rest looked up from reference TRBV19 and TRBJ1-1, is DGGITQSPKYLFRKEGQNVTLSCEQNLNHDAMYWYRQDPGQGLRLIYYSQIVNDFQKGDIAEGYSVSREKKESFPLTVTSAQKNPTAFYLCASSKAGTVNTEAFFGQGTRLTVV.